In this sample, the clone carrying this TCR beta chain turned up a few times. This sample was included in a study of T cell changes during pregnancy in multiple sclerosis. Sequencing was performed with immunoSEQ multiplex PCR; in TCRdb, only in-frame clones are kept and a portion is missing. The table records 50,000 to 70,000 clones, more than 85% of them present only once. This clonotype was sampled from a female donor with multiple sclerosis, enrolled in a pregnancy study. Sequenced here: CD8+ T cells from peripheral blood mononuclear cells, sampled before pregnancy.

The CDR3 coding sequence is TGCAGCGTTGAAGGGGATAGGGAGGCTGAAGCTTTCTTT. The encoded protein is CSVEGDREAEAFF. The V and J genes are TRBV29-1 and TRBJ1-1; D gene uncertain. With 1 base removed from V and 6 bases from J, the gap between germline ends came to 12 bases. Looked up from germline, CDR1 is SQVTM and CDR2 is ANQGSEA. The CDR3 contains 13 residues.